The clone carrying this TCR beta chain was seen a handful of times. Antigen: not known. The CDR3 totals 16 residues. V lost 3 bases and J lost 6, with 17 bases in between. This entry is derived from a study of blood T cells in healthy people across ages. Study outcomes and limitations: Any changes in expanded clonotypes were possibly confounded, as donor CMV status remained unknown.

Individuals who donated were healthy Caucasians from Russia aged roughly 6 to 95. The authors ran a second PCR of about 7 to 11 cycles using a sample-barcoded 5' primer and a J-beta primer mix. A tag from a template-switch adaptor with 12 random nucleotides marked each cDNA molecule. TCRdb reprocessed the 5' RACE reads with MiXCR, giving one entry per CDR3 protein. The data contain around 1,000,000 distinct CDR3 sequences, around two fifths of them singletons. The sequenced material came from blood. The V and J genes are TRBV12-3 or TRBV12-4 and TRBJ2-2; no definite D call. The TCR was taken from a young man in good health. The CDR3 protein is CASSFVSAGLAGELFF. The CDR3 DNA is TGTGCCAGCAGTTTCGTGTCGGCAGGTTTAGCCGGGGAGCTGTTTTTT.